The table lists the clone carrying this T cell receptor (beta chain) with many counts. TCRdb re-called the 5' RACE reads with MiXCR, one entry per CDR3 protein. The sample has roughly 68,000 distinct CDR3 sequences; over 15% are singletons. V was shortened by 5 bases and J by 7 bases, with 21 bases between the two germline ends. There are 17 residues in the CDR3. Germline V gene data show CDR1 as SGHTA and CDR2 as FQGNSA. The record originates from a study of HIV-infected patients and healthy controls. The TCR was taken from a human donor in good health. The chain has TRBV7-2 and TRBJ1-6, with D unclear. The sample consisted of CD4+ T cells from blood. CDR3 bases: TGTGCCAGCAGCCCCTCCCTTGATAGGAGTCGGAATTCACCCCTCCACTTT. Its translation: CASSPSLDRSRNSPLHF.